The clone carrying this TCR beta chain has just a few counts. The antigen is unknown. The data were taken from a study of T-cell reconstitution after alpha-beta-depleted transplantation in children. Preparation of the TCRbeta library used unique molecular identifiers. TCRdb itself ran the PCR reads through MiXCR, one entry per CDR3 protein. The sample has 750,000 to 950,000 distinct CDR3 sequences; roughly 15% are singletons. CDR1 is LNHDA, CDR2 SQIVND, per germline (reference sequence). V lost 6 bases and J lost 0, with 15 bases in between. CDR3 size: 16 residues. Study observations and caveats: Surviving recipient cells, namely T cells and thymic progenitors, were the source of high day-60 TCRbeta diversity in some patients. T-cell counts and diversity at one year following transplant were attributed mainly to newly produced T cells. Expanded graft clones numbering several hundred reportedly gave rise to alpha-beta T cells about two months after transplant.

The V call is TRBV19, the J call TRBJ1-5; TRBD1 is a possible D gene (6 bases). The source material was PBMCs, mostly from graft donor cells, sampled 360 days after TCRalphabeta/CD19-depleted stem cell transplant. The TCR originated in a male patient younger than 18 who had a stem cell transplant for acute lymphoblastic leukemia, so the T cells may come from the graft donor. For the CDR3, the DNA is TGTGCCAGTAGCCAGATCTCCAGGGGTAGCAATCAGCCCCAGCATTTT. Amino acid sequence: CASSQISRGSNQPQHF.